The 25 T cell receptor beta chains below all came from one sample that was sequenced in a study of response to subunit inactivated influenza vaccine. One entry per CDR3 protein, called by TCRdb with MiXCR from the RT-PCR reads. The table records about 540,000 distinct CDR3 sequences, less than 25% of them present only once. The sample was also reused in another study, on T cells expressing NK-cell markers. That work contributes: It was by 5'RACE template switching with UMIs that TCR beta cDNA was made.

Source: CD4+ T cells sorted from PBMCs, taken 12 days after vaccination. The origin of the receptors is a middle-aged man who received an inactivated influenza vaccine.

V usage is TRBV4-2 and J usage is TRBJ2-2; 11 positions match TRBD1. The CDR3 length is 17 residues. V lost 0 bases, J lost 5 bases, and 5 bases stayed unmatched. Germline loops: CDR1 LGHNA, CDR2 YNFKEQ. DNA for the CDR3: TGTGCCAGCAGCCAAGAGGGACAGGGGGTGGGGACCGGGGAGCTGTTTTTT. Amino acids: CASSQEGQGVGTGELFF.

This clonotype was observed a few times. This chain joins TRBV5-1 and TRBJ1-1; D is possibly TRBD1 (6 bases). CDR1 SGHRS and CDR2 YFSETQ come from the germline V gene. Trimming took off 4 bases at V and 0 bases at J, with 13 bases between the two ends. The CDR3 length is 15 residues. The chain's CDR3 is CASSLWGQMNTEAFF. The CDR3 region has the DNA TGCGCCAGCAGCCTGTGGGGGCAGATGAACACTGAAGCTTTCTTT.

V and J are TRBV5-1 and TRBJ1-1; 7 nucleotides match TRBD1. With V trimmed by 0 bases and J by 6 bases, 8 bases remained unmatched. This CDR3 comprises 15 residues. Looked up from germline, CDR1 is SGHRS and CDR2 is YFSETQ. CDR3 sequence: CASSLVIGQVSEAFF. The CDR3 nucleotides are TGCGCCAGCAGCTTGGTGATAGGACAGGTCTCTGAAGCTTTCTTT. The variable domain in full, with the rest retrieved from reference TRBV5-1 and TRBJ1-1, is KAGVTQTPRYLIKTRGQQVTLSCSPISGHRSVSWYQQTPGQGLQFLFEYFSETQRNKGNFPGRFSGRQFSNSRSEMNVSTLELGDSALYLCASSLVIGQVSEAFFGQGTRLTVV.

V gene TRBV12-3 or TRBV12-4 combines with J gene TRBJ2-7; TRBD2 matches 11 bases. The V and J ends lost 8 bases and 2 bases, in that order; junction bases with no gene match: 5. The CDR3 consists of 14 residues. This CDR3 reads CASQIAGGAYEQYF. The CDR3 nucleotides are TGTGCCAGCCAGATAGCGGGGGGGGCCTACGAGCAGTACTTC.

The chain joins TRBV19 to TRBJ2-2; 10 bases map to TRBD2. The trim removed 3 bases at V and 6 bases at J, leaving 13 bases unmatched. In germline, CDR1 is LNHDA, CDR2 SQIVND (reference sequence). This CDR3 spans 18 amino acids. In DNA, the CDR3 is TGTGCCAGTAGTATGCCTAGCGGGAGAGCGGTTGGGGCCGGGGAGCTGTTTTTT. It yields the protein CASSMPSGRAVGAGELFF.

In this sample, this clonotype turned up many times. The chain joins TRBV12-3 or TRBV12-4 to TRBJ2-7; D gene unclear. The V end was cut by 6 bases, the J end by 0 bases, with 9 bases between. The CDR3 is 13 residues long. DNA for the CDR3: TGTGCCAGCAGCTTTACTGGCTCCTACGAGCAGTACTTC. Protein sequence: CASSFTGSYEQYF.

This clonotype came up a few times. The rearrangement joins TRBV4-3 to TRBJ2-1; 10 positions agree with TRBD2. The CDR3 totals 16 residues. The germline V gene encodes CDR1 LGHNA and CDR2 YSLEER. The junction had 10 bases not matched to a gene; V was cut back by 1 base and J by 10 bases. The DNA for the CDR3 is TGCGCCAGCAGCCAAGTCTGGCTAGCGGGAGCCGCCGAGCAGTTCTTC. Translated: CASSQVWLAGAAEQFF.

In this sample, this clonotype turned up a few times. The chain combines TRBV29-1 with TRBJ2-7; D possibly corresponds to TRBD1 (5 bases). Germline V gene lookup returns CDR1 SQVTM and CDR2 ANQGSEA. The CDR3 covers 14 residues. Trimming removed 4 bases from V and 6 bases from J, with 19 bases in between. CDR3 sequence reads: CSVAFGAGHGEQYF. CDR3 DNA: TGCAGCGTTGCTTTCGGAGCAGGGCACGGCGAGCAGTACTTC.

V usage is TRBV11-2 and J usage is TRBJ2-5; no clear D. The germline gives CDR1 SGHAT, CDR2 FQNNGV. CDR3 size: 14 residues. Trimming stripped 2 bases from V and 4 bases from J, with 11 bases between. This CDR3 reads CASSLPRWGETQYF. The CDR3 bases are TGTGCCAGCAGCTTACCCCGGTGGGGAGAGACCCAGTACTTC.

This clonotype was counted a few times. CDR3 region: CSVGPGVGRETQYF. In DNA form, the CDR3 reads TGCAGCGTTGGCCCGGGTGTAGGGCGAGAGACCCAGTACTTC. The chain couples TRBV29-1 to TRBJ2-5; D gene ambiguous. Trimming shortened V by 4 bases and J by 4 bases, and 16 bases separated the two germline ends. This CDR3 is built from 14 residues. CDR1 and CDR2 (germline): SQVTM, ANQGSEA.

A few counts support this clonotype. The chain uses TRBV10-3 and TRBJ2-2, with 10 bases aligning to TRBD2. After removal of 6 bases from V and 4 bases from J, the junction contained 2 bases not matched to a gene. CDR3 length equals 14 residues. Germline V gene data show CDR1 as ENHRY and CDR2 as SYGVKD. This CDR3 reads CAIRGTSVTGELFF. In nucleotides, the CDR3 is TGTGCCATCAGAGGGACTAGCGTCACCGGGGAGCTGTTTTTT.

V gene TRBV12-3 or TRBV12-4 combines with J gene TRBJ2-1, with a possible D match to TRBD2 (5 bases). V was shortened by 5 bases and J by 2 bases, with 13 bases between the two germline ends. The CDR3 has 15 amino acids. This CDR3 is CASSDGSYTYNEQFF. The CDR3 DNA is TGTGCCAGCAGTGATGGGAGTTACACCTACAATGAGCAGTTCTTC.

This sequence joins TRBV20-1 and TRBJ1-3; no reliable D call. Trimming removed 3 bases from V and 0 bases from J, with 12 bases in between. This CDR3 has 15 amino acids. The germline CDR1 and CDR2 sequences are DFQATT and SNEGSKA (reference sequence). CDR3 protein: CSARSFGPSGNTIYF. Here the CDR3 DNA reads TGCAGTGCTAGGTCATTTGGGCCCTCTGGAAACACCATATATTTT.

The CDR3 sequence is CASSLGDRVGPQHF. CDR3 DNA: TGTGCCAGCAGTTTAGGGGACAGAGTAGGACCCCAGCATTTT. This chain connects TRBV12-3 or TRBV12-4 to TRBJ1-5; 7 bases are shared with TRBD1. The ends lost 1 base at V and 10 bases at J; junction bases unmatched: 7. The CDR3 runs to 14 residues.

This clonotype was observed a few times. The chain recombines TRBV3-1 with TRBJ2-1, with 13 bases aligning to TRBD2. The CDR3 is 14 amino acids. CDR1 LGHDT and CDR2 YNNKEL come from the germline V gene (reference sequence). J lost 9 bases, V lost 7 bases, and 6 bases had no gene match. The CDR3 sequence: CASTGLAGAREQFF. The CDR3 DNA reads TGTGCCAGCACCGGACTAGCGGGGGCCCGTGAGCAGTTCTTC.

V is TRBV20-1 and J is TRBJ2-3; a weak D match, TRBD1 (5 bases). Per the germline V gene, CDR1 is DFQATT and CDR2 is SNEGSKA (reference sequence). The CDR3 runs 12 residues. Trimming shortened V by 3 bases and J by 3 bases, and 7 bases separated the two germline ends. This CDR3 is CSARTVTDTQYF. The CDR3, as DNA: TGCAGTGCTAGGACAGTAACAGATACGCAGTATTTT.

This clonotype was counted only a few times. The chain employs TRBV11-2 and TRBJ2-5; TRBD1 is a possible D gene (6 bases). Trimming took 4 bases from V and 6 from J, leaving 12 bases between them. This CDR3 is built from 13 residues. Germline V gene lookup returns CDR1 SGHAT and CDR2 FQNNGV. The CDR3 loop is CASSSRDIKTQYF. CDR3 coding DNA: TGTGCCAGCAGCTCCCGGGACATAAAGACCCAGTACTTC.

In its sample, this clonotype was seen a few times. The chain is built from TRBV6-2 or TRBV6-3 and TRBJ2-1, with D perhaps matching TRBD1 or TRBD2 (5 bases each). The ends were cut back, 5 bases at V and 1 base at J, with 15 bases in the middle. The germline V gene has CDR1 MNHEY and CDR2 SVGEGT. The CDR3 is 16 amino acids. The CDR3 DNA is TGTGCCAGCAGTGAGCTGGGACCTCGGTCCTACAATGAGCAGTTCTTC. Its translation is CASSELGPRSYNEQFF.

This rearrangement joins TRBV6-5 to TRBJ1-6, with no clear D. This CDR3 contains 12 residues. In germline, CDR1 is MNHEY, CDR2 SVGAGI. Between the trimmed V and J ends, which lost 4 bases and 13 bases, there was a span of 11 bases. CDR3 nucleotide sequence: TGTGCCAGCAGTTCTCCAGAGGCGCCCCTCCACTTT. This translates into CASSSPEAPLHF.

This chain uses TRBV29-1 with TRBJ2-1, with D perhaps matching TRBD2 (7 bases). V lost 5 bases and J lost 3, with 17 bases in between. This CDR3 contains 15 residues. Germline CDR1 is SQVTM and CDR2 is ANQGSEA. The CDR3 DNA follows: TGCAGCGTTCAAGGGGGGGACAAATTCTACAATGAGCAGTTCTTC. Residues: CSVQGGDKFYNEQFF.

This chain joins TRBV29-1 and TRBJ2-7; 11 positions match TRBD1. J was trimmed by 1 base and V by 7 bases; bases with no gene match: 9. CDR1 is SQVTM, CDR2 ANQGSEA, per germline. The CDR3 consists of 15 residues. CDR3 sequence: CSASLRDRGSYEQYF. CDR3 sequence (DNA): TGCAGCGCCTCACTCCGGGACAGGGGGTCCTACGAGCAGTACTTC.

This clonotype appeared a few times. The J gene is TRBJ2-1, the V gene TRBV19, with a possible D match to TRBD1 (5 bases). Germline values: CDR1 LNHDA, CDR2 SQIVND (reference sequence). CDR3 length: 14 amino acids. With 4 bases removed from V and 7 bases from J, the gap between germline ends came to 14 bases. The CDR3 DNA follows: TGTGCCAGTAGTAACACAGGATTAACGAATGAGCAGTTCTTC. This gives the protein CASSNTGLTNEQFF.

This clonotype was counted between two and nine times. The chain recombines TRBV20-1 with TRBJ2-7; D is possibly TRBD1 (6 bases). Per the germline V gene, CDR1 is DFQATT and CDR2 is SNEGSKA (reference sequence). There are 15 residues in the CDR3. The V gene lost 6 bases and the J gene lost 5 bases, with 23 bases spanning the gap. CDR3 DNA sequence: TGCAGTGCCCGAAGGACCGGGACAACGTTTGACGAGCAGTACTTC. It is translated as CSARRTGTTFDEQYF.

The chain combines TRBV10-1 with TRBJ1-1; 8 bases align to TRBD1. CDR1 is WNHNN, CDR2 SYGVQD, per germline (reference sequence). The trim removed 6 bases at V and 0 bases at J, leaving 9 bases unmatched. This CDR3 region has 16 residues. Written as DNA, the CDR3 is TGCGCCAGCAGCGACAGGGGCCGTGCCATGAACACTGAAGCTTTCTTT. Translation gives CASSDRGRAMNTEAFF.

The chain links TRBV24-1 to TRBJ2-1, with D possibly TRBD1 on 5 matching bases. V was clipped by 3 bases and J by 7 bases, with 12 bases between them. The CDR3 sequence is 14 residues long. Germline V gene sequence: CDR1 KGHDR, CDR2 SFDVKD. CDR3 nucleotide sequence: TGTGCCACCAGTGATCCGACAGTTAGGAATGAGCAGTTCTTC. Its translation: CATSDPTVRNEQFF.